This T cell receptor beta chain was sequenced for a study of T cells after yellow fever vaccination. The study, taken as a whole, reports: One caveat is that FACS-sorted repertoires could contain abundant clonotypes contaminating from the bulk population. Peak timing came faster in the weaker secondary response, day 5 versus 15.

Germline CDR1 reads SGDLS; CDR2 reads YYNGEE. The CDR3 covers 14 residues. Trimming took 2 bases from V and 1 from J, leaving 8 bases between them. For this clonotype: No antigen is known for it.

A universal primer site and UMIs were added as TCR cDNA was made by 5'RACE template switching. TCRdb used MiXCR to reprocess the 5' RACE reads, holding one entry per CDR3 protein. The sample shows about 630,000 distinct CDR3 sequences, about 12% of them seen only once. The chain couples TRBV9 to TRBJ2-3; either TRBD1 or TRBD2 may supply D (5 bases each). The source was PBMCs, collected on the day of the yellow fever booster vaccination. The clonotype originates from a man aged 25 to 40 who received the YFV17D yellow fever vaccine. CDR3 sequence reads: CASSVGPGTDTQYF. CDR3 DNA sequence: TGTGCCAGCAGCGTGGGACCGGGCACAGATACGCAGTATTTT.